This TCR beta chain was sequenced in a study of cytomegalovirus exposure and HLA in healthy donors. PCR employed 60 Vbeta and 13 Jbeta primers. Here immunoSEQ multiplex PCR was the method, and the copy in TCRdb shows in-frame clones only, minus some. The sample lists approximately 100,000 clones, roughly 75% occurring once. Unrecorded immune exposures were likely, despite nominal health at sampling. The germline gives CDR1 MNHEY, CDR2 SMNVEV (reference sequence). This CDR3 is built from 14 residues. With 2 bases removed from V and 2 bases from J, the gap between germline ends came to 10 bases. The rearrangement uses TRBV27 and TRBJ2-7, with D maybe TRBD2 (6 bases). This sequence originates from a male donor in good health and CMV-seropositive. The sequenced material came from PBMCs. The CDR3 DNA reads as TGTGCCAGCAGTTTAGGTGGGGGGACCTACGAGCAGTACTTC. Protein sequence: CASSLGGGTYEQYF.